The 5 T cell receptor beta chains given below trace back to one sample, sequenced in a study of T cells in women clearing cervical HPV infection. The method was immunoSEQ multiplex PCR; TCRdb's version includes in-frame clones alone and lacks a portion of them. The sample is made up of approximately 33,000 clones, and the top ten hold about 8.8% of it. Material: blood buffy coat. These receptor sequences come from a woman aged 18-70 years with a cervical HPV16 infection that either progressed to CIN3+ or cleared (not recorded which).

A note on this clone: The CDR3 is cut off 3 residues early in the read; its end comes from the germline J gene. The chain joins TRBV5-5 to TRBJ2-7, with 7 bases matching TRBD1. The ends lost 2 bases at V and 5 bases at J; junction bases unmatched: 10. The V gene's germline CDR1 is SGHKS and CDR2 YYEKEE (reference sequence). This CDR3 comprises 15 residues. CDR3: CASSFSTGKGHEQYF. Incomplete CDR3 DNA: TGTGCCAGCAGCTTCTCGACAGGGAAAGGGCACGAG.

With respect to this clone: The read is 3 residues too short to cover the CDR3 end, so that end is filled in from the germline J gene. The rearrangement links TRBV2 to TRBJ1-5; no clear D. This CDR3 has 13 amino acids. CDR1 and CDR2 from the germline V gene are SNHLY and FYNNEI. Between the trimmed V and J ends, which lost 7 bases and 7 bases, there was a span of 14 bases. CDR3 sequence reads: CASTERAGQPQHF. CDR3 bases read: TGTGCCAGCACCGAGAGGGCGGGACAGCCC.

Turning to this clone: The read stops 3 residues short of the end of the CDR3; the missing end is completed from the germline J gene. V and J are TRBV20-1 and TRBJ1-1; D uncertain. V was trimmed by 3 bases and J by 1 base, leaving 12 bases between them. Looked up from germline, CDR1 is DFQATT and CDR2 is SNEGSKA (reference sequence). The CDR3 contains 14 residues. The CDR3 spells CSASPGASNTEAFF. Partial CDR3 DNA: TGCAGTGCTAGCCCCGGTGCCTCGAACACTGAA.

For this clone: The read gets to within 3 residues of the CDR3 end, and the germline J gene fills in the rest. J is TRBJ2-4 and V is TRBV7-2; TRBD2 is a possible D gene (6 bases). This CDR3 comprises 13 residues. In germline, CDR1 is SGHTA, CDR2 FQGNSA. The CDR3 region is CASSLAGGNGQYF. The CDR3 bases that were read are TGTGCCAGCAGCTTAGCGGGGGGAAATGGT.

With respect to this clone: The observed sequence ends 3 residues before the CDR3 terminus, with the missing tail filled in from the germline J gene. The chain joins TRBV5-1 to TRBJ2-3, with D maybe TRBD2 (7 bases). Germline CDR1 and CDR2: SGHRS and YFSETQ. The CDR3 runs to 15 residues. This chain's CDR3 is CASSSEGGKGQPQYF. The sequenced CDR3 bases are TGCGCCAGCAGCTCCGAGGGGGGGAAGGGCCAGCCG. The whole variable domain, filled in from reference TRBV5-1 and TRBJ2-3, reads KAGVTQTPRYLIKTRGQQVTLSCSPISGHRSVSWYQQTPGQGLQFLFEYFSETQRNKGNFPGRFSGRQFSNSRSEMNVSTLELGDSALYLCASSSEGGKGQPQYFGPGTRLTVL.